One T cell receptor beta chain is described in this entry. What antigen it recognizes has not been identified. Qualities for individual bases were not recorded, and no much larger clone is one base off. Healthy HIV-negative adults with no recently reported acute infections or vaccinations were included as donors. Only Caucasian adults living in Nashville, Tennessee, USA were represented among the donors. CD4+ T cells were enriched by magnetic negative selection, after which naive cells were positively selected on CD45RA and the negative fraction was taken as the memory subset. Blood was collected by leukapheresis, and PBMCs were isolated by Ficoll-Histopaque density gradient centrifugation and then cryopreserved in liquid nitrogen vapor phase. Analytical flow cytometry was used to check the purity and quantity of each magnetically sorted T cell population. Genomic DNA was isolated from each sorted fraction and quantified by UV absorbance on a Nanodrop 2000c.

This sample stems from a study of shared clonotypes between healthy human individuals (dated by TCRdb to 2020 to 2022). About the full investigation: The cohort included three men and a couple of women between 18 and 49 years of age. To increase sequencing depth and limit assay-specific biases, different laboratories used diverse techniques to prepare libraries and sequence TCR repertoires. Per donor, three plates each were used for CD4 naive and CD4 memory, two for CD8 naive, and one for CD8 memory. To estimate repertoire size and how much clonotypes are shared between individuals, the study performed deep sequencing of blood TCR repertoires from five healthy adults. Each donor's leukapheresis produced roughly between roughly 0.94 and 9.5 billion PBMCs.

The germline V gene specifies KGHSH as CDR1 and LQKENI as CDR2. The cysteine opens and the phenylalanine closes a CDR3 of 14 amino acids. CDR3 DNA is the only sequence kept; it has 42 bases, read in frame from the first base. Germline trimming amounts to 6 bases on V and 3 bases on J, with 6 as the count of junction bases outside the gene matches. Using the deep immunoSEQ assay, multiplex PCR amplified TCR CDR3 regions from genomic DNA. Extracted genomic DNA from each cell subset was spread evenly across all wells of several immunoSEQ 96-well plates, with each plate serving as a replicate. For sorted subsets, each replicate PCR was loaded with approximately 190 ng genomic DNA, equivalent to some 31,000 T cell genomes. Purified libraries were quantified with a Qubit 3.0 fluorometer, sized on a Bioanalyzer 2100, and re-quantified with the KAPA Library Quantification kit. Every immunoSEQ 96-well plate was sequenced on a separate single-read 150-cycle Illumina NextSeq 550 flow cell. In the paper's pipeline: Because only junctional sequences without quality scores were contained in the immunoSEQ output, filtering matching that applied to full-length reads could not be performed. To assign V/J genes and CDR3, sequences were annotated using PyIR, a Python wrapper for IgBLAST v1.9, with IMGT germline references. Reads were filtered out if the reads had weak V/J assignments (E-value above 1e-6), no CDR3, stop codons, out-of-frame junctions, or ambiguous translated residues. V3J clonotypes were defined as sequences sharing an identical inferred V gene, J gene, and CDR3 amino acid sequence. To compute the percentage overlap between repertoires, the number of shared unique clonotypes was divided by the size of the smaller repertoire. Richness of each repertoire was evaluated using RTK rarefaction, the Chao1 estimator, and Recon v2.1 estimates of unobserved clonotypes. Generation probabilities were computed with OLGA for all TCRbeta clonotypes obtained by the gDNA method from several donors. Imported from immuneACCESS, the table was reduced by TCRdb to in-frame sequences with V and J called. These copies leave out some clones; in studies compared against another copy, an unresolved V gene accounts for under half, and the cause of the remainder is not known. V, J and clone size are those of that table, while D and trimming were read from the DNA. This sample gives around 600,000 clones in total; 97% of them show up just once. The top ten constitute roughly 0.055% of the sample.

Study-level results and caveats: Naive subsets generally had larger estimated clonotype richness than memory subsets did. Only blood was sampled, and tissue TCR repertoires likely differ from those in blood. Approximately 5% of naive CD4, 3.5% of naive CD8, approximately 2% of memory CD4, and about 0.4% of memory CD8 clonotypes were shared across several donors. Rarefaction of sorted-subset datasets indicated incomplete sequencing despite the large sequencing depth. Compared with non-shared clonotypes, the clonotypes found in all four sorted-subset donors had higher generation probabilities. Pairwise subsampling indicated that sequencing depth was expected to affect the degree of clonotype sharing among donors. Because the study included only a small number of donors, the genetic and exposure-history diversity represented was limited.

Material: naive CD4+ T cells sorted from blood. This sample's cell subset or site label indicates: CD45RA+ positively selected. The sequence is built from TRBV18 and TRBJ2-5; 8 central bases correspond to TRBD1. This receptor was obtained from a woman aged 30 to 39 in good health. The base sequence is TGTGCCAGCTCCCCGACAGGGGTCAAAGAGACCCAGTACTTC. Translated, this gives CASSPTGVKETQYF.